This T cell receptor beta chain was retrieved from a study of blood T cell repertoires in COVID-19. Overall study context: Samples representing acute and convalescent COVID-19 were sourced from the United States, Italy and Spain. Sources were T cells, B-cell-depleted T cells, or PBMCs; the material itself was cDNA or gDNA.

There are a few counts of this clone. Per the authors' pipeline: Quantification of nucleated cells was approximated via reference gene primer amplification. Profiling relied on immunoSEQ multiplex PCR, and the TCRdb table lists in-frame clones only, not all of them. D and trimming were read from the DNA, whereas the V and J calls and clone size are those reported in that table. This table has 35,000 to 45,000 clones, approximately 91% appearing once. The CDR3 runs to 16 residues. From germline, CDR1 is LGHNA and CDR2 YSLEER. Trimming took 3 bases from V and 6 from J, leaving 19 bases between them. The TCR comes from a man between 65 and 79 years old with acute or convalescent COVID-19. The V call is TRBV4-3, the J call TRBJ2-3; D is possibly TRBD1 (6 bases). Source material: peripheral blood. CDR3 region: CASSQSSGTPGDTQYF. The DNA for the CDR3 is TGCGCCAGCAGCCAGTCATCCGGGACACCGGGGGATACGCAGTATTTT.